This T cell receptor (beta chain) was sequenced in a study of blood T cell repertoires in COVID-19. Study as a whole: COVID-19 samples collected from the United States, Italy and Spain covered acute and convalescent phases.

Per the original methods: Reference gene primer amplification gave nucleated cell count estimates. Clones were read by immunoSEQ multiplex PCR, and TCRdb kept only the in-frame ones, dropping some. V, J and clone size derive from that table, while D and trimming were established from the DNA sequence. The data show some 210,000 clones, 84% seen once. Germline V lookup: CDR1 MNHEY, CDR2 SVGAGI. J gave up 5 bases and V 6 bases, and 7 bases lay outside the gene matches. The CDR3 has 15 amino acids. Sequencing used peripheral blood. The J gene is TRBJ1-5, the V gene TRBV6-5, with TRBD1 matching 10 bases. This sequence originates from a human donor in a cohort sampled during active COVID-19. DNA for the CDR3: TGTGCCAGCAGAACCGGGACAGGGGACCATCAGCCCCAGCATTTT. Its protein is CASRTGTGDHQPQHF.